The rows below give T cell receptor beta chains drawn from one sample of a study of T cells in Graves' hyperthyroidism and ophthalmopathy. TCRdb reanalysed the multiplex PCR reads using MiXCR and keeps one entry per CDR3 protein. Altogether about 350,000 distinct CDR3 sequences are present, roughly 14% being singletons, with the ten largest covering approximately 23%. Sequencing used blood. These receptors all come from a woman aged 25 to 39 with Graves' hyperthyroidism. Each CDR3 is given with its conserved first and last residue. A D gene is named only where the DNA matches it firmly. Clone size appears in some rows only: once, few, many, or a class for an expanded clone.

d_gene	abundance	v_gene	j_gene	CDR3nt	CDR3aa
TRBD1	-	TRBV11-2	TRBJ1-6	TGTGCCAGCAGCTTAGGCCGGACAGGGGATTCACCCCTCCACTTT	CASSLGRTGDSPLHF
-	few	TRBV10-3	TRBJ2-4	TGTGCCATCAGTGGGGCCGGAGGAGGGGGCAAAAACATTCAGTACTTC	CAISGAGGGGKNIQYF
TRBD2	few	TRBV20-1	TRBJ2-5	TGCAGTGTCGGAAAACTAGCGGGAGGACCCCAAGAGACCCAGTACTTC	CSVGKLAGGPQETQYF
TRBD1	-	TRBV7-2	TRBJ1-1	TGTGCCAGCAGCTCTCCGACAGGGCGGGACACTGAAGCTTTCTTT	CASSSPTGRDTEAFF
TRBD2	few	TRBV6-2/TRBV6-3	TRBJ2-3	TGTGCCAGCAGTGGTCGACTAGCGGCAACAGATACGCAGTATTTT	CASSGRLAATDTQYF
-	few	TRBV7-9	TRBJ1-2	TGTGCCAGCAGCCTACAGGGAGTAGATGGCTACACCTTC	CASSLQGVDGYTF
TRBD1	many	TRBV15	TRBJ1-2	TGTGCCACCAGCATCGGGACAGGGGGCTCGGATGGCTACACCTTC	CATSIGTGGSDGYTF
TRBD1	many	TRBV28	TRBJ2-7	TGTGCCAGCAGTTTAACTACCGACAGGGCCGAGCAGTACTTC	CASSLTTDRAEQYF
TRBD2	-	TRBV20-1	TRBJ2-3	TGCAGTGCTGATAGCGGGAGAGGGAAAGATACGCAGTATTTT	CSADSGRGKDTQYF
-	few	TRBV6-1	TRBJ2-7	TGTGCCAGCAGGGAATCAGGGGCCGGCGAGCAGTACTTC	CASRESGAGEQYF
-	many	TRBV6-1	TRBJ2-1	TGTGCCAGCAGACGTATCACCGGTAACAATGAGCAGTTCTTC	CASRRITGNNEQFF
-	many	TRBV2	TRBJ2-3	TGTGCCAGCAGGAAAAATCGGGAGCTCAGGACAGATACGCAGTATTTT	CASRKNRELRTDTQYF
-	many	TRBV2	TRBJ2-2	TGTGCCAGCACCCTGGATCCGACCCGCCCGGCCCCTCTTTTT	CASTLDPTRPAPLF
TRBD2	few	TRBV6-1	TRBJ2-2	TGTGCCAGCAGTGTGGCTAGCGGGCCAAGGGGGGAGCTGTTTTTT	CASSVASGPRGELFF
TRBD2	-	TRBV5-5	TRBJ2-7	TGTGCCAGCAGCATTAGACTAGCGGGGAACTACGAGCAGTACTTC	CASSIRLAGNYEQYF
-	-	TRBV5-1	TRBJ1-5	TGCGCCAGCAGCCTCAATGGAGGGGGGCCCCATCAGCCCCAGCATTTT	CASSLNGGGPHQPQHF
TRBD2	-	TRBV20-1	TRBJ2-4	TGCAGTGCTAGAGCCCGGGGTTCGGGAGGGGCGGGAGGCTTTAAAAACATTCAGTACTTC	CSARARGSGGAGGFKNIQYF
-	many	TRBV20-1	TRBJ2-7	TGCAGCTGCGAAGGGGGAGGTTACGAGCAGTACTTC	CSCEGGGYEQYF
TRBD2	-	TRBV3-1	TRBJ2-5	TGTGCCAGCAGCCAAAGGACTAGCGGGAGGGAAGAGACCCAGTACTTC	CASSQRTSGREETQYF
-	-	TRBV2	TRBJ2-3	TGTGCCAGCAGCGCAGGACTCCCAAACACAGATACGCAGTATTTT	CASSAGLPNTDTQYF
-	many	TRBV30	TRBJ1-5	TGTGCCTGGAGCGGCCAGGGAGATCAGCCCCAGCATTTT	CAWSGQGDQPQHF
-	-	TRBV20-1	TRBJ2-7	TGCAGTGCTAGTTCTTTCCCGTACGAGCAGTACTTC	CSASSFPYEQYF
TRBD2	many	TRBV5-1	TRBJ2-7	TGCGCCAGCAGCTTGAGCGGGGCGGGAAAGAACTACGAGCAGTACTTC	CASSLSGAGKNYEQYF
TRBD1	-	TRBV7-8	TRBJ1-3	TGTGCCAGCAGCCGATATGCACAGGGGGGCTCTGGAAACACCATGTATTTT	CASSRYAQGGSGNTMYF
-	many	TRBV25-1	TRBJ1-5	TGTGCCAGCAGTGACAGGGGAGGCAATCAGCCCCAGCATTTT	CASSDRGGNQPQHF
-	many	TRBV10-3	TRBJ2-3	TGTGCCATCAGTGATCTTTCGGGTGCTGCAGATACGCAGTATTTT	CAISDLSGAADTQYF
-	many	TRBV28	TRBJ2-1	TGTGCCAGCACCACTGCGCGGGCGCTGCTCTCCTACAATGAGCAGTTCTTC	CASTTARALLSYNEQFF
-	many	TRBV7-8	TRBJ2-3	TGTGCCAGCAGCATAGAACGGGACACAGATACGCAGTATTTT	CASSIERDTDTQYF
TRBD2	many	TRBV7-9	TRBJ2-1	TGTGCCAGCAGCCCGGGACTAGCCAACCTCAATGAGCAGTTCTTC	CASSPGLANLNEQFF
TRBD2	-	TRBV7-9	TRBJ2-7	TGTGCCAGCAGCGCGGGACTAGCGGGAAACCCCTACGAGCAGTACTTC	CASSAGLAGNPYEQYF
-	many	TRBV6-2/TRBV6-3	TRBJ1-1	TGTGCCAGCAGTTACTCGATGGCGTACACTGAAGCTTTCTTT	CASSYSMAYTEAFF
-	few	TRBV5-4	TRBJ1-2	TGTGCCAGCACCTACGGAGGGGCAGGGACCTATGGCTACACCTTC	CASTYGGAGTYGYTF
TRBD2	few	TRBV29-1	TRBJ2-5	TGCAGCGTACCCAGCGGGGGCGGAGAGACCCAGTACTTC	CSVPSGGGETQYF
-	-	TRBV6-2/TRBV6-3	TRBJ2-5	TGTGCCAGCAGTTACACAACCAGCGGAACTCGGGGAGAGACCCAGTACTTC	CASSYTTSGTRGETQYF
-	-	TRBV6-4	TRBJ2-5	TGTGCCAGCAGTGTTGCGGACCGAGAGACCCAGTACTTC	CASSVADRETQYF
-	few	TRBV19	TRBJ2-3	TGTGCCAGTAGTATGTTCCGGGGTGGAGGCACAGATACGCAGTATTTT	CASSMFRGGGTDTQYF
TRBD2	many	TRBV28	TRBJ2-7	TGTGCCAGCAGGGGGACTAGCCTAGACTACGAGCAGTACTTC	CASRGTSLDYEQYF
-	-	TRBV4-1	TRBJ1-5	TGCGCCAGCAGCCCGGCTGGGGATCAGCCCCAGCATTTT	CASSPAGDQPQHF
-	many	TRBV20-1	TRBJ2-1	TGCAGTGCTAGTAACGGGGGGCCTTACAATGAGCAGTTCTTC	CSASNGGPYNEQFF
TRBD1	many	TRBV3-1	TRBJ2-1	TGTGCCAGCGGACAGGCTACCTACAATGAGCAGTTCTTC	CASGQATYNEQFF
TRBD2	many	TRBV20-1	TRBJ2-7	TGCAGTGCTTTAAGAACGGGACTAGCGCACGAGCAGTACTTC	CSALRTGLAHEQYF
TRBD1	many	TRBV2	TRBJ1-5	TGTGCCAGCAGGACAGGGTCTCAGCCCCAGCATTTT	CASRTGSQPQHF
-	many	TRBV3-1	TRBJ1-1	TGTGCCAGCAGCCGGTCTGACGGAGGGACTGAAGCTTTCTTT	CASSRSDGGTEAFF
-	few	TRBV29-1	TRBJ2-3	TGCAGCGTGAGGATACTAGCCGATACAGATACGCAGTATTTT	CSVRILADTDTQYF
TRBD1	many	TRBV28	TRBJ1-4	TGTGCCAGCAGTTTATCGGACAGGGAAGAAAAACTGTTTTTT	CASSLSDREEKLFF
-	-	TRBV6-2/TRBV6-3	TRBJ2-5	TGTGCCAGCAGTTACTCGAGTAGGTACGTGTACTTC	CASSYSSRYVYF
TRBD2	many	TRBV5-1	TRBJ2-1	TGCGCCAGCAGCCAACTGGGACTAGCGGGAGGTTCGGCCAATGAGCAGTTCTTC	CASSQLGLAGGSANEQFF
TRBD1	-	TRBV4-3	TRBJ1-6	TGCGCCAGCAGTGCAACAGGGGGTTCACCCCTCCACTTT	CASSATGGSPLHF
-	few	TRBV19	TRBJ1-1	TGTGCCAGTACCTTGACAGTAGCTACTGAAGCTTTCTTT	CASTLTVATEAFF
TRBD1	many	TRBV12-3/TRBV12-4	TRBJ1-5	TGTGCCAGCATGAATACAGGGGAGGGCCAGCCCCAGCATTTT	CASMNTGEGQPQHF
TRBD2	many	TRBV30	TRBJ2-1	TGTGCCTGGAGGGTGGAGGGCGGGAGCTCCTACAATGAGCAGTTCTTC	CAWRVEGGSSYNEQFF
-	many	TRBV11-2	TRBJ2-4	TGTGCCAGCAGGCAGATGGGAAACATTCAGTACTTC	CASRQMGNIQYF
TRBD1	-	TRBV19	TRBJ1-6	TGTGCCAGTAGTATCAGGGGGGATAATTCACCCCTCCACTTT	CASSIRGDNSPLHF
-	many	TRBV11-2	TRBJ2-4	TGTGCCAGCAGCTTACGCGCTAGCGTAAACATTCAGTACTTC	CASSLRASVNIQYF
-	-	TRBV3-1	TRBJ2-7	TGTGCCAGCAGCCAGAGATCGTCCGCATCCTACGAGCAGTACTTC	CASSQRSSASYEQYF